This T cell receptor beta chain was found in a study of shared clonotypes between healthy human individuals. Looked up from germline, CDR1 is SGHKS and CDR2 is YYEKEE (reference sequence). V was clipped by 0 bases and J by 9 bases; unmatched bases: 4. There are 15 residues in the CDR3. The protocol was immunoSEQ multiplex PCR, while the TCRdb copy is restricted to in-frame clones and leaves out a portion. The sample yields about 600,000 clones, more than 95% seen once. Study observations and caveats: The generation probabilities recorded for non-shared clonotypes fell below those of clonotypes shared by all four donors.

As concerns this clone: The antigen is undetermined.

The TCR comes from a woman in her twenties or thirties in good health. What was sequenced was naive CD4+ T cells sorted from blood. Subset noted: CD45RA+ positively selected. The J gene is TRBJ1-6, the V gene TRBV5-5, with 9 bases matching TRBD1. CDR3 in amino acids: CASSLAGTGSSPLHF. CDR3 nucleotide sequence: TGTGCCAGCAGCTTGGCTGGGACAGGGTCTTCACCCCTCCACTTT.